The 4 T cell receptor beta chains in this list originate from one sample, sequenced in a study of T cells in Graves' hyperthyroidism and ophthalmopathy. RNA transcripts gave rise to amplified TCR beta CDR3 regions. The HTBI primer set served for first-round RT-PCR of the TCR CDR3. TCRdb used MiXCR to reprocess the multiplex PCR reads, holding one entry per CDR3 protein. The repertoire includes some 500,000 distinct CDR3 sequences, approximately 15% of them detected once, and roughly 17% sits in the top ten. The sequenced sample was blood. The source of these receptors is a woman under 30 with Graves' hyperthyroidism.

This clonotype was detected many times. The chain links TRBV2 to TRBJ1-2; D is unresolved. The CDR3 covers 12 residues. The germline gives CDR1 SNHLY, CDR2 FYNNEI. Trimming removed 8 bases at V and 4 bases at J, with 11 bases between. The CDR3 spells CASRDTSYGYTF. For the CDR3, the DNA is TGTGCCAGCCGAGACACCTCCTATGGCTACACCTTC.

This clonotype has at least ten counts. This chain connects TRBV7-3 to TRBJ2-7, with 8 bases that match TRBD2. The CDR3 totals 15 residues. Trimming at V came to 6 bases and at J to 3 bases, leaving 10 bases not matched to a gene. Per germline, CDR1 SGHTA and CDR2 FQGTGA. The chain's CDR3 is CASRAGVGVGYEQYF. CDR3 in DNA: TGTGCCAGCAGAGCGGGAGTAGGGGTAGGCTACGAGCAGTACTTC.

This clonotype has ten or more counts. The chain carries TRBV20-1 and TRBJ2-1; the D call may be TRBD1 or TRBD2 (5 bases each). The CDR3 has 13 residues. Looked up from germline, CDR1 is DFQATT and CDR2 is SNEGSKA (reference sequence). Trimming pared 6 bases from V and 8 bases from J, leaving 17 bases between. CDR3 sequence (DNA): TGCAGTGCCCCGAGGGGTTTAGGCGATGAGCAGTTCTTC. Amino acid sequence: CSAPRGLGDEQFF.

The V gene is TRBV4-1, the J gene TRBJ2-7; unclear D gene. The CDR3 is 16 amino acids. The V gene's germline CDR1 is MGHRA and CDR2 YSYEKL. The V end was cut by 4 bases, the J end by 0 bases, with 16 bases between. CDR3 nucleotides: TGCGCCAGCAGCCGCTCACTTGCTGGTCCCTCCTACGAGCAGTACTTC. Translated, it gives CASSRSLAGPSYEQYF.